Each of the 17 T cell receptor beta chains below was sequenced from the same sample in a study of T cells in Graves' hyperthyroidism and ophthalmopathy. TCR beta CDR3 region amplification was performed from RNA transcripts. The TCR CDR3 first-round RT-PCR relied on the HTBI primer set. TCRdb passed the multiplex PCR reads through MiXCR, listing each CDR3 protein once. The sample has around 580,000 distinct CDR3 sequences; around 42% are singletons. Sequencing used peripheral blood or thyroid tissue (not recorded which). These receptors were collected from a young woman with Graves' hyperthyroidism.

Regarding this clonotype: The junction differs from germline at one of its ends, possibly a read error. J is TRBJ2-7 and V is TRBV5-1, with D possibly matching TRBD1 (6 bases). This CDR3 is 14 amino acids long. Germline CDR1 reads SGHRS; CDR2 reads YFSETQ. CDR3 nucleotide sequence: TGCGCCAACAGCTTGGTGGACAGTTCCTACGAGCAGTACTTC. Amino acid sequence: CANSLVDSSYEQYF.

This chain connects TRBV19 to TRBJ1-1; D gene uncertain. Germline CDR1 reads LNHDA; CDR2 reads SQIVND (reference sequence). V dropped 6 bases and J dropped 0 bases, with 14 bases sitting between them. The CDR3 is 15 amino acids. CDR3 nucleotide sequence: TGTGCCAGTAGCCACCGGGAGAGAATGAACACTGAAGCTTTCTTT. Its translation is CASSHRERMNTEAFF. Together with reference TRBV19 and TRBJ1-1, the CDR3 gives the full variable domain: DGGITQSPKYLFRKEGQNVTLSCEQNLNHDAMYWYRQDPGQGLRLIYYSQIVNDFQKGDIAEGYSVSREKKESFPLTVTSAQKNPTAFYLCASSHRERMNTEAFFGQGTRLTVV.

The gene calls are TRBV5-1 and TRBJ2-2; TRBD2 might be the D (6 bases). Germline values: CDR1 SGHRS, CDR2 YFSETQ. CDR3 length: 16 amino acids. With 3 bases removed from V and 5 bases from J, the gap between germline ends came to 17 bases. This CDR3 is CASSYHPGVRTGELFF. The CDR3 DNA reads TGCGCCAGCAGCTATCACCCGGGAGTACGGACCGGGGAGCTGTTTTTT.

The gene calls are TRBV12-3 or TRBV12-4 and TRBJ2-2, with D perhaps TRBD1 (6 bases). The V end was cut by 0 bases, the J end by 0 bases, with 11 bases between. The CDR3 runs 17 residues. The CDR3 sequence: CASSLALTGPNTGELFF. CDR3 sequence (DNA): TGTGCCAGCAGTTTAGCCCTGACAGGCCCGAACACCGGGGAGCTGTTTTTT.

This clonotype has just a few counts. J is TRBJ1-5 and V is TRBV6-7, with 10 bases identical to TRBD1. TRBV6-7 is recorded as an ORF, its role being uncertain. The CDR3 is 15 residues long. Trimming removed 6 bases from V and 6 bases from J; junction bases left unmatched: 8. CDR3 coding DNA: TGTGCCAGCAGGGACAGGGGGTGTATCACTCAGCCCCAGCATTTT. Translated, it gives CASRDRGCITQPQHF.

V usage is TRBV20-1 and J usage is TRBJ1-3; D may be TRBD1 (5 bases). This CDR3 has 13 residues. The V end was cut by 3 bases, the J end by 4 bases, with 10 bases between. The V gene's germline CDR1 is DFQATT and CDR2 SNEGSKA (reference sequence). The CDR3 DNA reads as TGCAGTGCTAGCGAGGGGCCGGGAAACACCATATATTTT. Translated: CSASEGPGNTIYF.

This clonotype has at least ten counts. The chain is built from TRBV10-3 and TRBJ1-1, with a weak D call TRBD1 (6 bases). This CDR3 has 14 amino acids. In germline, CDR1 is ENHRY, CDR2 SYGVKD. Trimming cost V 1 base and J 3 bases, with 9 bases left between them. The CDR3 loop reads CAISEYKGDTEAFF. DNA of the CDR3: TGTGCCATCAGTGAGTATAAGGGGGACACTGAAGCTTTCTTT.

This clonotype was seen repeatedly, ten times or more. The chain joins TRBV5-8 to TRBJ1-1, with D maybe TRBD1 (5 bases). The CDR3 runs 13 residues. Germline loops: CDR1 SGHTS, CDR2 YDEGEE. Trimming shortened V by 4 bases and J by 5 bases, and 12 bases separated the two germline ends. The CDR3 DNA is TGTGCCAGCAGCGGGGACGGGGAGACTGAAGCTTTCTTT. It specifies CASSGDGETEAFF.

This clonotype was recorded at least ten times. The CDR3 loop is CASRSGTGSNSPLHF. CDR3 in DNA: TGTGCCAGTAGGTCCGGGACGGGAAGTAATTCACCCCTCCACTTT. The V and J genes are TRBV19 and TRBJ1-6, with a weak D call TRBD1 (5 bases). Germline V CDR1 and CDR2: LNHDA, SQIVND (reference sequence). The CDR3 totals 15 residues. The ends were cut back, 6 bases at V and 6 bases at J, with 15 bases in the middle.

The gene calls are TRBV29-1 and TRBJ2-1; 8 bases align to TRBD1. The ends lost 0 bases at V and 3 bases at J; junction bases unmatched: 7. Germline loops: CDR1 SQVTM, CDR2 ANQGSEA. The length of the CDR3 is 16 residues. The CDR3 protein is CSVEDWDRKSYNEQFF. The CDR3, as DNA: TGCAGCGTTGAAGATTGGGACAGGAAGAGCTACAATGAGCAGTTCTTC.

The sample holds many counts of this clonotype. The chain carries TRBV19 and TRBJ1-4; D is possibly TRBD1 (6 bases). Germline loops: CDR1 LNHDA, CDR2 SQIVND (reference sequence). Deletions cut 5 bases from V and 7 bases from J, with 20 bases between. The CDR3 is made up of 16 amino acids. The chain's CDR3 is CASSADRTGLGEKLFF. As DNA, the CDR3 is TGTGCCAGTAGTGCCGACAGGACGGGTTTGGGTGAAAAACTGTTTTTT.

The gene calls are TRBV2 and TRBJ2-7, with 12 positions matching TRBD1. Germline V gives CDR1 SNHLY, CDR2 FYNNEI. V dropped 6 bases and J dropped 5; count of bases not matched to a gene: 8. The CDR3 is made up of 15 amino acids. The CDR3: CASSASGTGGNEQYF. Written as DNA, the CDR3 is TGTGCCAGCAGCGCCTCCGGGACAGGGGGCAACGAGCAGTACTTC.

This clonotype occurred many times. This chain connects TRBV20-1 to TRBJ2-5; D remains unclear. Germline V gene data show CDR1 as DFQATT and CDR2 as SNEGSKA (reference sequence). The germline V and J ends were trimmed by 6 bases and 4 bases, with 24 bases remaining between them. The length of the CDR3 is 16 residues. CDR3 in DNA: TGCAGTGCGATGACTTATCAGCATGTGGTCGGAGAGACCCAGTACTTC. This gives the protein CSAMTYQHVVGETQYF.

The chain couples TRBV29-1 to TRBJ1-1; possibly TRBD1 for D (6 bases). Germline V gives CDR1 SQVTM, CDR2 ANQGSEA. The CDR3 contains 13 residues. Deletions cut 8 bases from V and 3 bases from J, with 16 bases between. CDR3: CSTEGGLYTEAFF. The CDR3 region has the DNA TGCAGCACGGAGGGGGGATTGTACACTGAAGCTTTCTTT.

This clonotype was seen only a few times. J is TRBJ2-1 and V is TRBV24-1; D is unclear. Looked up from germline, CDR1 is KGHDR and CDR2 is SFDVKD. The CDR3 spans 12 residues. Trimming took 2 bases from V and 9 from J, leaving 7 bases between them. CDR3 amino acids: CATSDSRTEQFF. CDR3 coding DNA: TGTGCCACCAGTGATTCCAGGACTGAGCAGTTCTTC.

The chain carries TRBV15 and TRBJ2-3, with D perhaps matching TRBD2 (5 bases). The CDR3 is 16 amino acids. V lost 1 base, J lost 0 bases, and 11 bases lay in between. The germline V gene encodes CDR1 LNHNV and CDR2 YYDKDF (reference sequence). This chain's CDR3 is CATSRGKGGSTDTQYF. The DNA of the CDR3 is TGTGCCACCAGCAGAGGAAAAGGCGGGAGCACAGATACGCAGTATTTT.

As concerns this clonotype: It is likely a read error, because the conserved phenylalanine at the end of the CDR3 is missing. The limits of the CDR3 on the DNA are not certain, so only TCRdb's listed CDR3 is given. The chain joins TRBV6-1 to TRBJ1-1. Germline lookup yields CDR1 MNHNS and CDR2 SASEGT. From its first to its last residue, the CDR3 has 10 amino acids. The CDR3 reads CASSGTSLMY.